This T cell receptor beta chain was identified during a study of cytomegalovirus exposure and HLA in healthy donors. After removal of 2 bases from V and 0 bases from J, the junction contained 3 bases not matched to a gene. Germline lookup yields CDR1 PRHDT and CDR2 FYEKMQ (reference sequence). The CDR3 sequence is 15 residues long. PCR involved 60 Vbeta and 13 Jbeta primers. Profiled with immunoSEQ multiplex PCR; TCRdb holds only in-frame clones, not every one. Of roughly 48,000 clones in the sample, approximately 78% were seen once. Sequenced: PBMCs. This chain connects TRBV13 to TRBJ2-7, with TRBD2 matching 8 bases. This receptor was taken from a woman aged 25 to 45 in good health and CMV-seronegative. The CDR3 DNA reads TGTGCCAGCAGCTTACTCACTAGCGGCTCCTACGAGCAGTACTTC. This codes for CASSLLTSGSYEQYF.